This T cell receptor beta chain was documented in a study of TIL therapy for anti-PD-1-resistant metastatic lung cancer. As for the study in general: Tumors carried a median roughly 1.5 non-synonymous mutations per megabase.

The libraries were made with immunoSEQ v3. Sequencing was performed with immunoSEQ multiplex PCR; in TCRdb, only in-frame clones are kept and a portion is missing. The sample lists several thousand clones; roughly 80% were seen once. The time point is: pre-treatment sample, taken before nivolumab and TIL therapy. The tumor samples were excised metastases, mostly pleural nodules or supraclavicular lymph nodes. The CDR3 is made up of 15 amino acids. V lost 0 bases and J 0 bases, leaving 9 bases between the germline ends. CDR1 is SGDLS and CDR2 is YYNGEE in the germline V gene. This clone was seen only once.

The gene calls are TRBV9 and TRBJ2-5, with a possible D match to TRBD1 (6 bases). The clonotype comes from a person between 30 and 80 years old with non-small cell lung cancer. The source material was tumor tissue, sampled at baseline. DNA for the CDR3: TGTGCCAGCAGCGTAGTAGGGGGATACCAAGAGACCCAGTACTTC. Translating gives CASSVVGGYQETQYF.